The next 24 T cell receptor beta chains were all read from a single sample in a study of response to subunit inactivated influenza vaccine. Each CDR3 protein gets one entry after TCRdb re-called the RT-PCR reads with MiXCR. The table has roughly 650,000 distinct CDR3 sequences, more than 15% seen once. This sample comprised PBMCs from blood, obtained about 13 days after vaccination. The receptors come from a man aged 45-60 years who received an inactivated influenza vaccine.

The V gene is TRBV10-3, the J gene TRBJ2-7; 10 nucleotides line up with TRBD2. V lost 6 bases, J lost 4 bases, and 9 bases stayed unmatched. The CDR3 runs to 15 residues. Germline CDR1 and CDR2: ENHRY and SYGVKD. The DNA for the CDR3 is TGTGCCATCAGGGACCCTAGCGGGAGAGGGTACGAGCAGTACTTC. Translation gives CAIRDPSGRGYEQYF.

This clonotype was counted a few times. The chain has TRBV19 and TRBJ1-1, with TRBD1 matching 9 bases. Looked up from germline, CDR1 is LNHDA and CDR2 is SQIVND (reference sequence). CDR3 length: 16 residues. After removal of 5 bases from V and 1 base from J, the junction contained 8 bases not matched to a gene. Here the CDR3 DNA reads TGTGCCAGTAGTCCCGGACAGGGGTTTTGGAACACTGAAGCTTTCTTT. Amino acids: CASSPGQGFWNTEAFF.

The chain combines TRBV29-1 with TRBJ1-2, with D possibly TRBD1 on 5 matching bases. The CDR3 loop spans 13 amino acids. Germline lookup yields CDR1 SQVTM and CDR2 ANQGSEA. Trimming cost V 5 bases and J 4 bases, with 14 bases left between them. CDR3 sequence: CSVKTDRFYGYTF. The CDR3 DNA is TGCAGCGTTAAGACAGACAGATTCTATGGCTACACCTTC.

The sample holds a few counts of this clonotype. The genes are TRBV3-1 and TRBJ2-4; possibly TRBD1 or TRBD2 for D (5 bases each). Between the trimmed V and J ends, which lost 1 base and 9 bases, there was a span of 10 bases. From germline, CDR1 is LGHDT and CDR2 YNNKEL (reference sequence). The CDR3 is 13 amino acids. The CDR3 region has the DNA TGTGCCAGCAGCCAAGTGAGGGACGGCATTCAGTACTTC. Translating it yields CASSQVRDGIQYF.

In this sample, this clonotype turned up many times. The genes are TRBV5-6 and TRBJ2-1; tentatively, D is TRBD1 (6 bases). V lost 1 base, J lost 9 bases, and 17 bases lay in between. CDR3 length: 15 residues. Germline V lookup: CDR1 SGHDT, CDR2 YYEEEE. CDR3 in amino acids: CASSLLYRDGAEQFF. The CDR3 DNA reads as TGTGCCAGCAGCTTGCTCTACAGGGATGGGGCTGAGCAGTTCTTC.

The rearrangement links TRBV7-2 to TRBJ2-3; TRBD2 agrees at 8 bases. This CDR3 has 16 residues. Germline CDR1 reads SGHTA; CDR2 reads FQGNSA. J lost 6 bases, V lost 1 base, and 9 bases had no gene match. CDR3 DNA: TGTGCCAGCAGCTTAGGTCGTAGCGGGATAGGGGATACGCAGTATTTT. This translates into CASSLGRSGIGDTQYF.

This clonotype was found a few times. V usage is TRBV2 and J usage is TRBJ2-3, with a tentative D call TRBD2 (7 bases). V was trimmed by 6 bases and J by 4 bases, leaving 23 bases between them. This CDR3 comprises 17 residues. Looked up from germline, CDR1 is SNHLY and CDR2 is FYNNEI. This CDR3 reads CASSPPGGRVGSDTQYF. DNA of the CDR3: TGTGCCAGCAGCCCACCGGGGGGCAGGGTTGGTTCAGATACGCAGTATTTT.

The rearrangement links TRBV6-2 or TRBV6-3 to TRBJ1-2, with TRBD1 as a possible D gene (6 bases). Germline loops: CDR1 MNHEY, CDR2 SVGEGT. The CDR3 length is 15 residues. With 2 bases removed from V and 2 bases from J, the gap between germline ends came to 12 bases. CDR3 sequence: CASSYRRRGNYGYTF. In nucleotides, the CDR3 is TGTGCCAGCAGTTACCGACGCAGGGGAAACTATGGCTACACCTTC.

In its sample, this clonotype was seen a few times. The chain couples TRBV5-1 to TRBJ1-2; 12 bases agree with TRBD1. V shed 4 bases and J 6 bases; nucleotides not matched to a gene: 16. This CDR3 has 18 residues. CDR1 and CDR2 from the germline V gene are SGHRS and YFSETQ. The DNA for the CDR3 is TGCGCCAGCAGCCTACGGCCGGGACAGGGGGCCCCCCCTGATGGCTACACCTTC. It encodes CASSLRPGQGAPPDGYTF.

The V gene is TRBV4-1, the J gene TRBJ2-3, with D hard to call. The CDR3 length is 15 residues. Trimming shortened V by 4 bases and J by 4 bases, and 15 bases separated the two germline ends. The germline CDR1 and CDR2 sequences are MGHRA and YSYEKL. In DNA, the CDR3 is TGCGCCAGCAGCCGGATAATGCCAGGTGCAGATACGCAGTATTTT. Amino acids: CASSRIMPGADTQYF.

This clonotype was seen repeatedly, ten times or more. CDR3 nucleotides: TGTGCCAGCAGTCAGGATATTCGCACAGATACGCAGTATTTT. This translates into CASSQDIRTDTQYF. The chain carries TRBV3-1 and TRBJ2-3, with D uncertain. Germline V gene lookup returns CDR1 LGHDT and CDR2 YNNKEL (reference sequence). The CDR3 has 14 amino acids. The V end was cut by 6 bases, the J end by 1 base, with 11 bases between.

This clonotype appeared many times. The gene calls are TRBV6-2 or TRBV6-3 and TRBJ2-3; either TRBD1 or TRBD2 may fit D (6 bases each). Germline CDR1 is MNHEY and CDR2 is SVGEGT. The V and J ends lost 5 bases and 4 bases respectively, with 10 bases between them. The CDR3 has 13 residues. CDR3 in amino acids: CASSRRGADTQYF. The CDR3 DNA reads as TGTGCCAGCAGTAGAAGGGGGGCAGATACGCAGTATTTT.

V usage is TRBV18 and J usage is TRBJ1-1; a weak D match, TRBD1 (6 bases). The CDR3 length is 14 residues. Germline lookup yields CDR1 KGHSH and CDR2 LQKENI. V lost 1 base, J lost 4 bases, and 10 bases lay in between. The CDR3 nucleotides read TGTGCCAGCTCACCACAGTCCAGGGGCACTGAAGCTTTCTTT. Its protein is CASSPQSRGTEAFF.

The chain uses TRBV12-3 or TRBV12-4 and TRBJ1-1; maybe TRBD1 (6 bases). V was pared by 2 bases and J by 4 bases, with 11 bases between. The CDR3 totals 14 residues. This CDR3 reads CASSLTGFRTEAFF. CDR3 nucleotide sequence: TGTGCCAGCAGTTTAACAGGGTTCCGCACTGAAGCTTTCTTT.

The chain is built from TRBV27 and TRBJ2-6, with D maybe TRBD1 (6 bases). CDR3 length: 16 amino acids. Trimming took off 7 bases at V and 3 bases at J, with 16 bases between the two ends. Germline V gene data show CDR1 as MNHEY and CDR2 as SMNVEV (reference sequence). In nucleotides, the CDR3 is TGTGCCAGCAAAGGGATAGGGGGTGGTGGGGCCAACGTCCTGACTTTC. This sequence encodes CASKGIGGGGANVLTF.

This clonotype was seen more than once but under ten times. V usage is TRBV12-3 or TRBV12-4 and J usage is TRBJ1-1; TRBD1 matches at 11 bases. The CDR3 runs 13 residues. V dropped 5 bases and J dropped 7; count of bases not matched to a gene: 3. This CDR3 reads CASSPGTGGEAFF. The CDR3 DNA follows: TGTGCCAGCAGTCCCGGGACAGGGGGTGAAGCTTTCTTT.

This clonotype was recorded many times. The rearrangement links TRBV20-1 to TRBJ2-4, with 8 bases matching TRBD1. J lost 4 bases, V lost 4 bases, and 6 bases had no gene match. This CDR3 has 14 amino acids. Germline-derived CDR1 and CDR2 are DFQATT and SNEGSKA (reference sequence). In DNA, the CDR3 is TGCAGTGCTACCCTGCGACAGGGGAAAAACATTCAGTACTTC. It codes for CSATLRQGKNIQYF.

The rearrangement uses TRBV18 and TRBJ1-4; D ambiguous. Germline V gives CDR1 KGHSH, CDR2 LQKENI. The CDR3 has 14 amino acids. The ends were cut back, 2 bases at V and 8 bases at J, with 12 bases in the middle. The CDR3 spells CASSPIGDREKLFF. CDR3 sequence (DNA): TGTGCCAGCTCACCAATCGGGGATCGGGAAAAACTGTTTTTT.

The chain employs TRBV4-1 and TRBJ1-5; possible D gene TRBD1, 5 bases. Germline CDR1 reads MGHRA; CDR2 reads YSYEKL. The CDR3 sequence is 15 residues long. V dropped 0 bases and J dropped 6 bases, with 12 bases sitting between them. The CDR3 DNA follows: TGCGCCAGCAGCCAAGATTCGGGGGGAATTCAGCCCCAGCATTTT. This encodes CASSQDSGGIQPQHF.

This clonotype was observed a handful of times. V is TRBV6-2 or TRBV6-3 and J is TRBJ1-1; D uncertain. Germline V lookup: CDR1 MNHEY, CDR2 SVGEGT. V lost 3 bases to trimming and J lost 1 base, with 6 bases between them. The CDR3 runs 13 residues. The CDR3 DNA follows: TGTGCCAGCAGTTATAGGCAGAACACTGAAGCTTTCTTT. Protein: CASSYRQNTEAFF.

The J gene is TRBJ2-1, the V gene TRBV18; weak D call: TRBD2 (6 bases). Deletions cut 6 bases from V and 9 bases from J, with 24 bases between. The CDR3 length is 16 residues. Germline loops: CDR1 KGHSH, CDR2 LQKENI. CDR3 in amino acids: CASSLNRRDGGVEQFF. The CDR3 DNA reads TGTGCCAGCTCGTTAAATCGACGGGACGGGGGTGTTGAGCAGTTCTTC. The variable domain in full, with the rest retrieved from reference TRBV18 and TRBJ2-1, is NAGVMQNPRHLVRRRGQEARLRCSPMKGHSHVYWYRQLPEEGLKFMVYLQKENIIDESGMPKERFSAEFPKEGPSILRIQQVVRGDSAAYFCASSLNRRDGGVEQFFGPGTRLTVL.

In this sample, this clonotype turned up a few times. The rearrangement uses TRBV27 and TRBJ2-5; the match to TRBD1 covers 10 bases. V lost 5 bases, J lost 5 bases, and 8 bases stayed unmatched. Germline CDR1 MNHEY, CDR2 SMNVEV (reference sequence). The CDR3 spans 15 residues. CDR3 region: CASSARTGGSETQYF. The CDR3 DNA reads TGTGCCAGCAGTGCCCGGACAGGGGGGAGTGAGACCCAGTACTTC.

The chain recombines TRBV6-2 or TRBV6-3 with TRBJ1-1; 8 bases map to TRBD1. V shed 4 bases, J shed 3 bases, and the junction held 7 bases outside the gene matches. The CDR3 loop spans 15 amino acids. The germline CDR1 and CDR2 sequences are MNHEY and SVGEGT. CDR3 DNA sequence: TGTGCCAGCAGTTCCCCGCGGACAGGGCACACTGAAGCTTTCTTT. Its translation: CASSSPRTGHTEAFF.

DNA of the CDR3: TGCAGCGTTGGACGGGGCCGGGAGGCCCAGTACTTC. This translates into CSVGRGREAQYF. V and J are TRBV29-1 and TRBJ2-5; 7 positions match TRBD2. Looked up from germline, CDR1 is SQVTM and CDR2 is ANQGSEA. The V gene end was trimmed by 4 bases and the J gene end by 9 bases; junction bases not matched to a gene: 8. The CDR3 consists of 12 residues. The complete variable domain, with remaining parts taken from reference TRBV29-1 and TRBJ2-5, reads SAVISQKPSRDICQRGTSLTIQCQVDSQVTMMFWYRQQPGQSLTLIATANQGSEATYESGFVIDKFPISRPNLTFSTLTVSNMSPEDSSIYLCSVGRGREAQYFGPGTRLLVL.